This is a list of T cell receptor beta chains from one sample in a study of T cells in Graves' hyperthyroidism and ophthalmopathy. A single record per CDR3 protein comes from TCRdb applying MiXCR to the multiplex PCR reads. The sample has hundreds of thousands of distinct CDR3 sequences, 45% seen once. The material sequenced was peripheral blood or thyroid tissue (not recorded which). The receptors shown here come from an adult man with Graves' disease, either hyperthyroidism or ophthalmopathy (not recorded which). The CDR3 runs from the conserved cysteine through the conserved F or W. D genes are given only for firm matches. Expanded clones are given a class, and other clones once, few, many or no size at all.

-	TRBV2	-	13	TRBJ2-7	CASKYLDAYEQYF	TGTGCCAGTAAATATCTGGACGCCTACGAGCAGTACTTC
many	TRBV24-1	-	15	TRBJ2-5	CATSGAEAGQETQYF	TGTGCCACCAGTGGGGCCGAGGCTGGACAAGAGACCCAGTACTTC
many	TRBV7-9	-	16	TRBJ1-5	CASSLATAGERQPQHF	TGTGCCAGCAGCTTAGCGACGGCAGGGGAACGTCAGCCCCAGCATTTT
many	TRBV2	-	14	TRBJ1-2	CASSELVKWGGYTF	TGTGCCAGCAGTGAACTCGTCAAATGGGGCGGCTACACCTTC
-	TRBV10-2	-	13	TRBJ2-7	CASSVAENYEQYF	TGCGCCAGCAGTGTCGCGGAAAACTACGAGCAGTACTTC
-	TRBV20-1	TRBD1	16	TRBJ2-2	CSAIDRAHANTGELFF	TGCAGTGCTATAGACAGGGCGCACGCGAACACCGGGGAGCTGTTTTTT
few	TRBV7-2	-	14	TRBJ2-7	CASSASPGLWEQYF	TGTGCCAGCAGCGCCTCCCCAGGGTTGTGGGAGCAGTACTTC
few	TRBV2	TRBD1	13	TRBJ2-5	CASSEGTGATQYF	TGTGCCAGCAGTGAGGGGACAGGAGCGACCCAGTACTTC
many	TRBV9	-	15	TRBJ1-5	CASSPYPNANQPQHF	TGTGCCAGCAGCCCATATCCAAACGCCAATCAGCCCCAGCATTTT
-	TRBV12-3/TRBV12-4	TRBD1	13	TRBJ1-4	CASRTRQGEKLFF	TGTGCCAGCAGAACCAGACAGGGGGAAAAACTGTTTTTT
-	TRBV24-1	TRBD2	19	TRBJ2-3	CATSDPPGLAGGDADTQYF	TGTGCCACCAGTGACCCACCGGGACTAGCGGGAGGTGATGCAGATACGCAGTATTTT
-	TRBV24-1	-	15	TRBJ1-2	CASSFFPGRDYGYTF	TGTGCCAGCAGTTTTTTCCCTGGGAGGGACTATGGCTACACCTTC
-	TRBV10-2	-	14	TRBJ1-1	CASSGRQSNTEAFF	TGCGCCAGCAGCGGAAGACAGTCGAACACTGAAGCTTTCTTT
many	TRBV7-9	TRBD1	17	TRBJ1-6	CASSDDLGTGYNSPLHF	TGTGCCAGCAGCGACGACCTTGGGACAGGGTATAATTCACCCCTCCACTTT
many	TRBV24-1	-	12	TRBJ2-5	CATSEPGETQYF	TGTGCCACCAGTGAACCGGGAGAGACCCAGTACTTC
-	TRBV6-1	-	14	TRBJ1-1	CASRKNSLNTEAFF	TGTGCCAGCAGGAAGAATAGCCTGAACACTGAAGCTTTCTTT
-	TRBV7-2	TRBD1	18	TRBJ1-1	CASSWLPPGGQGDTEAFF	TGTGCCAGCAGTTGGCTCCCACCCGGGGGACAGGGGGACACTGAAGCTTTCTTT
many	TRBV7-8	-	14	TRBJ1-3	CASSRGGSGNTIYF	TGTGCCAGCAGCCGGGGAGGCTCTGGAAACACCATATATTTT
-	TRBV9	-	16	TRBJ1-1	CASSDPNRAENTEAFF	TGTGCCAGCAGCGACCCTAACAGGGCGGAGAACACTGAAGCTTTCTTT
-	TRBV10-3	TRBD1	14	TRBJ1-1	CAISHRTGETEAFF	TGTGCCATCAGTCACCGTACAGGGGAAACTGAAGCTTTCTTT
few	TRBV7-9	TRBD1	14	TRBJ2-2	CASSRTGGTGELFF	TGTGCCAGCAGCCGGACAGGGGGAACCGGGGAGCTGTTTTTT
-	TRBV10-3	TRBD1	14	TRBJ1-1	CAISADRGNTEAFF	TGTGCCATCAGCGCGGACAGGGGGAACACTGAAGCTTTCTTT
-	TRBV6-1	-	13	TRBJ2-7	CASIRLGSYEQYF	TGTGCCAGCATACGACTAGGTTCTTACGAGCAGTACTTC
few	TRBV7-9	-	14	TRBJ1-2	CASTPRGRNYGYTF	TGTGCCAGCACCCCGAGGGGAAGGAACTATGGCTACACCTTC
-	TRBV7-2	-	13	TRBJ2-7	CASSSPRRGGFLF	TGTGCCAGCAGCTCACCTCGCAGGGGCGGCTTCCTCTTC
once	TRBV20-1	-	14	TRBJ1-2	CSATFRGRDYGYTF	TGCAGTGCTACCTTCCGGGGTCGTGACTATGGCTACACCTTC
-	TRBV12-3/TRBV12-4	-	14	TRBJ1-2	CASSFGGTDYGYTF	TGTGCCAGCAGTTTCGGGGGGACCGACTATGGCTACACCTTC
-	TRBV9	TRBD1	15	TRBJ1-6	CASSGTGTGNSPLHF	TGTGCCAGCAGCGGAACCGGGACAGGGAATTCACCCCTCCACTTT
many	TRBV2	TRBD1	14	TRBJ1-5	CASSRQGETQPQHF	TGTGCCAGCAGTCGACAGGGTGAGACTCAGCCCCAGCATTTT
-	TRBV4-1	-	12	TRBJ2-2	CASAWGTGELFF	TGCGCCAGCGCGTGGGGGACCGGGGAGCTGTTTTTT
few	TRBV5-1	-	15	TRBJ1-1	CASSWAGGVNTEAFF	TGCGCCAGCAGCTGGGCAGGAGGCGTGAACACTGAAGCTTTCTTT
-	TRBV7-3	-	14	TRBJ2-2	CASSQAGTSGELFF	TGTGCCAGCAGCCAGGCCGGGACTTCCGGGGAGCTGTTTTTT
-	TRBV10-3	-	13	TRBJ1-1	CASGAPTHTEAFF	TGTGCCAGCGGGGCCCCCACCCACACTGAAGCTTTCTTT
-	TRBV10-3	TRBD1	16	TRBJ1-4	CASSETAGTGLEKLFF	TGTGCCAGCAGTGAAACCGCCGGGACAGGGCTGGAAAAACTGTTTTTT
many	TRBV24-1	-	16	TRBJ2-2	CATSDLAGRDTGELFF	TGTGCCACCAGTGATTTGGCAGGGCGGGACACCGGGGAGCTGTTTTTT
-	TRBV7-2	-	17	TRBJ2-7	CASSIYSPDSLHYEQYF	TGTGCCAGCAGCATCTACTCCCCCGACTCCCTTCACTACGAGCAGTACTTC
-	TRBV24-1	-	12	TRBJ2-2	CATSDTTGELFF	TGTGCCACCAGTGACACAACAGGGGAGCTGTTTTTT
-	TRBV24-1	-	17	TRBJ2-6	CATRSRDNYSGANVLTF	TGTGCCACCCGCAGCCGGGACAACTACTCTGGGGCCAACGTCCTGACTTTC
once	TRBV10-3	TRBD1	14	TRBJ1-6	CASSGGQGNQPLHF	TGTGCCAGCAGTGGGGGACAGGGCAATCAGCCCCTCCACTTT
many	TRBV24-1	TRBD1	11	TRBJ1-1	CATSRGQEAFF	TGTGCCACCAGCAGGGGGCAGGAGGCTTTCTTT
few	TRBV7-2	-	15	TRBJ2-6	CASSLGSPGANVLTF	TGTGCCAGCAGCTTAGGATCCCCTGGGGCCAACGTCCTGACTTTC
-	TRBV2	TRBD1	15	TRBJ1-5	CASSYRDRINQPQHF	TGTGCCAGCAGCTACCGGGACAGGATCAATCAGCCCCAGCATTTT
-	TRBV20-1	-	12	TRBJ1-1	CSARTPPSGTFF	TGCAGTGCTAGGACCCCTCCCAGTGGAACTTTCTTT
many	TRBV29-1	-	12	TRBJ1-2	CSVEQGNYGYTF	TGCAGCGTTGAACAGGGAAACTATGGCTACACCTTC
-	TRBV19	TRBD2	14	TRBJ2-7	CASTPGRGGYEQYF	TGTGCCAGTACCCCCGGGAGGGGGGGGTACGAGCAGTACTTC
-	TRBV24-1	-	16	TRBJ1-5	CATSDGTVAGNQPQHF	TGTGCCACCAGTGATGGGACGGTGGCAGGCAATCAGCCCCAGCATTTT
-	TRBV10-3	-	14	TRBJ2-5	CAISEAAGLGTQYF	TGTGCCATCAGTGAAGCGGCAGGGTTGGGGACCCAGTACTTC
few	TRBV12-3/TRBV12-4	TRBD2	14	TRBJ2-7	CASSLSLAGSEQYF	TGTGCCAGCAGTTTGTCCCTAGCGGGTTCCGAGCAGTACTTC
many	TRBV29-1	-	14	TRBJ2-5	CSVEDGLGQETQYF	TGCAGCGTTGAAGACGGGCTAGGTCAAGAGACCCAGTACTTC
few	TRBV19	-	13	TRBJ2-2	CASSMEVTGELFF	TGTGCCAGTAGTATGGAGGTTACCGGGGAGCTGTTTTTT
many	TRBV5-1	-	13	TRBJ1-1	CASSFTWNTEAFF	TGCGCCAGCAGCTTTACATGGAACACTGAAGCTTTCTTT